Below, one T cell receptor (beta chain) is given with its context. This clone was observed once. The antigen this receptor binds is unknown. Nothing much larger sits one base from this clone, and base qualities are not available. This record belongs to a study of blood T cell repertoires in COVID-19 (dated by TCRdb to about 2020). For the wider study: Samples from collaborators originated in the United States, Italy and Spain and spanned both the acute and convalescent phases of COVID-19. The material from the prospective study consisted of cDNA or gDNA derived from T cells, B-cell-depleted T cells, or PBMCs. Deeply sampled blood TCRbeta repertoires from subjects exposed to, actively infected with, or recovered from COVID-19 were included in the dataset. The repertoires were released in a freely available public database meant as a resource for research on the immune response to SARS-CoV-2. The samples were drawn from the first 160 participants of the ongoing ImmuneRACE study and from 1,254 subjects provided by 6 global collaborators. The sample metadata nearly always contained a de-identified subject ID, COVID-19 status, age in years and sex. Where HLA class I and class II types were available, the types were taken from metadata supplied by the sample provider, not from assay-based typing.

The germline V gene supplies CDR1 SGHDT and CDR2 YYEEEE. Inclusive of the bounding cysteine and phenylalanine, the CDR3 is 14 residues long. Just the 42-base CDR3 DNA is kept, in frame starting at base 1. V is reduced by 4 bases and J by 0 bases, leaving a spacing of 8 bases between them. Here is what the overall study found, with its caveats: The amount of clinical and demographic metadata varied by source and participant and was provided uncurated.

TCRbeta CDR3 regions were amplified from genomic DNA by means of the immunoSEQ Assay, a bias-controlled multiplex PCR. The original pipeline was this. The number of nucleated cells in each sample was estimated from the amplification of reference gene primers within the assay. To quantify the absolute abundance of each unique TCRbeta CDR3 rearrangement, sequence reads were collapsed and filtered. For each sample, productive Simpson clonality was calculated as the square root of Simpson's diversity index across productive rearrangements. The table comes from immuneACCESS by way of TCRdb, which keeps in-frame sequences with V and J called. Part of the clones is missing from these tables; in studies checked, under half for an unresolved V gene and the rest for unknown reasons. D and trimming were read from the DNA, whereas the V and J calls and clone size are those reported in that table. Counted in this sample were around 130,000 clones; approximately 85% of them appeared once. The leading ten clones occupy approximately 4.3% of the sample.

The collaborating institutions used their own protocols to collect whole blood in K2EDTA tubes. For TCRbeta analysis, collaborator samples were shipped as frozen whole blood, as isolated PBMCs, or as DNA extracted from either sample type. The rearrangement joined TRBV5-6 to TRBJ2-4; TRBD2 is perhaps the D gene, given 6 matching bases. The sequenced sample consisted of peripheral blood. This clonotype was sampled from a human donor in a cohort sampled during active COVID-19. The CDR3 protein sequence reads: CASSQAGAKNIQYF. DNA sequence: TGTGCCAGCAGCCAAGCGGGAGCCAAAAACATTCAGTACTTC.